This TCR beta chain came from a study of T-cell memory formation after mild COVID-19. On the study more broadly: Across donors, TCR clusters were largely donor specific.

5'RACE primed at constant segments yielded TCR alpha and TCR beta cDNA libraries bearing sample barcodes and UMIs. TCRdb used MiXCR to reprocess the 5' RACE reads, holding one entry per CDR3 protein. The table shows hundreds of thousands of distinct CDR3 sequences, with over 15% occurring only once. With 4 bases clipped from V and 8 bases from J, the junction kept 11 bases outside the gene matches. This CDR3 is 16 amino acids long. Per the germline V gene, CDR1 is MDHEN and CDR2 is SYDVKM. The specimen sequenced was PBMCs or a T cell subset sorted from them (not recorded which). This receptor was identified in an adult woman who had mild COVID-19 (a few samples of this study predate the infection). Cell type and time point are not known. The chain uses TRBV28 and TRBJ2-1, with TRBD1 matching over 10 bases. The CDR3 region has the DNA TGTGCCAGCAGTTCTCCGCAACGACAGGGGGCCTATGAGCAGTTCTTC. Its translation: CASSSPQRQGAYEQFF.